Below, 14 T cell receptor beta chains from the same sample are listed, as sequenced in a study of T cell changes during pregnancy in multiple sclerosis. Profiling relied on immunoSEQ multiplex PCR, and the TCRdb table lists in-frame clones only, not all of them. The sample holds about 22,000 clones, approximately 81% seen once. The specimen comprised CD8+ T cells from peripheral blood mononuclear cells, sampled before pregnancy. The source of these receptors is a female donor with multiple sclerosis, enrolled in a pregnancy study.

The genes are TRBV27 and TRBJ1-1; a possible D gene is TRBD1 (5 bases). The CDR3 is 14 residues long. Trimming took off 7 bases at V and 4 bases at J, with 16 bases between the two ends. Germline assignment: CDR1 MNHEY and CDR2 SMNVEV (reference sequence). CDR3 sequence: CASTPGLGGTEAFF. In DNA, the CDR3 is TGTGCCAGCACCCCAGGGCTGGGGGGCACTGAAGCTTTCTTT.

The CDR3 reads CASSTPGQGFEKLFF. The CDR3 DNA reads TGTGCCAGCAGCACTCCGGGACAGGGGTTCGAAAAACTGTTTTTT. V is TRBV9 and J is TRBJ1-4; 10 nucleotides align to TRBD1. Losses at the gene ends were 4 bases for V and 8 bases for J; bases not matched to a gene: 8. There are 15 residues in the CDR3. CDR1 is SGDLS, CDR2 YYNGEE, per germline.

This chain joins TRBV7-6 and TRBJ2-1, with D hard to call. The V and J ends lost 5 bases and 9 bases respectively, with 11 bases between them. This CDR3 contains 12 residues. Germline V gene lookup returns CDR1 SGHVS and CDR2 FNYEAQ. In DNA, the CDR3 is TGTGCCAGCAGCCTAGGGCGGAGTGAGCAGTTCTTC. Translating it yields CASSLGRSEQFF.

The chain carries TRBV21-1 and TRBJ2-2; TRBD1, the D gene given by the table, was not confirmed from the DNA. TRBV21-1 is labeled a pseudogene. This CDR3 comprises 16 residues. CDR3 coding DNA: TGTGCCAGCAGCAACGACGCAGGCCGGAACACCGGGGAGCTGTTTTTT. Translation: CASSNDAGRNTGELFF.

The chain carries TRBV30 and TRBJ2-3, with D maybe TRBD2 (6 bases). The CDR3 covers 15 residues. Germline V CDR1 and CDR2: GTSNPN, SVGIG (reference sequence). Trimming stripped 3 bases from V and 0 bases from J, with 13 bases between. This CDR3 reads CAWSVADPSTDTQYF. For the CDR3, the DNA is TGTGCCTGGAGCGTAGCGGACCCGAGCACAGATACGCAGTATTTT.

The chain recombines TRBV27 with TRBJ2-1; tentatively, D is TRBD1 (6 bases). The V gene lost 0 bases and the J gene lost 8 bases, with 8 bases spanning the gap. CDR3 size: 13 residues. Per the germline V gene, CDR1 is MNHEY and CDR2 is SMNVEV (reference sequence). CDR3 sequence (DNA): TGTGCCAGCAGTTTATCGTACAGGGATGAGCAGTTCTTC. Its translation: CASSLSYRDEQFF.

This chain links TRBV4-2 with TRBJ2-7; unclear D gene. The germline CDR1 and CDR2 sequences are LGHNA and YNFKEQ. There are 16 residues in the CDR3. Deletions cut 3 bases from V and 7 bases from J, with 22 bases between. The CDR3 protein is CASSQELGGTYGEQYF. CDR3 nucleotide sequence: TGTGCCAGCAGCCAGGAGCTTGGTGGTACCTACGGGGAGCAGTACTTC.

This CDR3 is CAWSADFNEKLFF. The CDR3 region has the DNA TGTGCCTGGAGTGCGGACTTTAATGAAAAACTGTTTTTT. The chain recombines TRBV30 with TRBJ1-4; D is unresolved. The CDR3 runs 13 residues. CDR1 is GTSNPN and CDR2 is SVGIG in the germline V gene (reference sequence). Trimming took 1 base from V and 4 from J, leaving 7 bases between them.

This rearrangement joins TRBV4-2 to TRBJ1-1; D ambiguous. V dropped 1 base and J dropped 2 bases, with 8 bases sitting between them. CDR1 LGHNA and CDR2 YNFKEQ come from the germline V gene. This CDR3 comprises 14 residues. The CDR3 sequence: CASSQVNRNTEAFF. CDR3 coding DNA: TGTGCCAGCAGCCAAGTGAACAGAAACACTGAAGCTTTCTTT.

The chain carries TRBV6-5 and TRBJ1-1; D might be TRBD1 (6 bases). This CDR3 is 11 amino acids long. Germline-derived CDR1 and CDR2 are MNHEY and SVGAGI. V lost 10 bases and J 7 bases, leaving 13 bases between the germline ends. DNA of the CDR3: TGTGCCACCCAAGGGGGTGGTGAAGCTTTCTTT. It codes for CATQGGGEAFF.

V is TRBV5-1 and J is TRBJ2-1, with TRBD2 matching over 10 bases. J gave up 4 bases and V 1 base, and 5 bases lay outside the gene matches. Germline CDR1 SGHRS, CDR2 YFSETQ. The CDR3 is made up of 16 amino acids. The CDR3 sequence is CASSLSSSGRYNEQFF. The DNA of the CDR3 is TGCGCCAGCAGCTTGTCGTCTAGCGGGAGATACAATGAGCAGTTCTTC.

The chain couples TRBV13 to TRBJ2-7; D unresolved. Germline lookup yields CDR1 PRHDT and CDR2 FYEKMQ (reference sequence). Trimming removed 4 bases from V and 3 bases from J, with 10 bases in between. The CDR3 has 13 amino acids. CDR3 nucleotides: TGTGCCAGCAGCTCCAGGTCCAGCTACGAGCAGTACTTC. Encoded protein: CASSSRSSYEQYF. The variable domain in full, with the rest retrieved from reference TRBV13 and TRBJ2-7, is AAGVIQSPRHLIKEKRETATLKCYPIPRHDTVYWYQQGPGQDPQFLISFYEKMQSDKGSIPDRFSAQQFSDYHSELNMSSLELGDSALYFCASSSRSSYEQYFGPGTRLTVT.

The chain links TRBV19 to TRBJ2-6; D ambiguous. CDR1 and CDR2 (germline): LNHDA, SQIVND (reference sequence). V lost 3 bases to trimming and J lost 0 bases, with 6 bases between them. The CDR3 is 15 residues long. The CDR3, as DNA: TGTGCCAGTAGTATTTTAATCTCTGGGGCCAACGTCCTGACTTTC. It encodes CASSILISGANVLTF. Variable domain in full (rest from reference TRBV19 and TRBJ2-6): DGGITQSPKYLFRKEGQNVTLSCEQNLNHDAMYWYRQDPGQGLRLIYYSQIVNDFQKGDIAEGYSVSREKKESFPLTVTSAQKNPTAFYLCASSILISGANVLTFGAGSRLTVL.

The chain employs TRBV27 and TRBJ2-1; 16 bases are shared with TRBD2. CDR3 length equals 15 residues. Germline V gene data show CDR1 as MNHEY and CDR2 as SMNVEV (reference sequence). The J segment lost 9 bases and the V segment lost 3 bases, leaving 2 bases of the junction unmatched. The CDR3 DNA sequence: TGTGCCAGCAGTTTGGGACTAGCGGGAGGGACTGAGCAGTTCTTC. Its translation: CASSLGLAGGTEQFF.